This T cell receptor beta chain was obtained from a study of T cell clones after liver transplantation. The wider study: TCRbeta sequencing after a pre-transplant mixed lymphocyte reaction identified graft-donor-reactive clones, later tracked in post-transplant blood. HCV positivity affected three of eight recipients; the rest lacked autoimmune or viral indications. Samples came pre-transplant, pre-randomization before withdrawal, and post-randomization after withdrawal ended.

Measured with immunoSEQ multiplex PCR; TCRdb has only the in-frame clones, and not every one. The profile covers about 24,000 clones, with around 63% appearing a single time and about 2.6% taken by the ten largest. With V trimmed by 0 bases and J by 2 bases, 2 bases remained unmatched. CDR3 size: 16 residues. Germline values: CDR1 SGHVS, CDR2 FQNEAQ. Study-wide results and limits: Post-transplant time points were not standardized, so conclusions are preliminary.

In its sample, this clone ranks as medium-sized. Its antigen is still unknown. Here the sequenced sample was CD4+ T cells from blood, taken before liver transplant. This clonotype was obtained from a human donor who received a liver transplant. The chain uses TRBV7-8 and TRBJ2-2, with TRBD1 matching over 8 bases. DNA for the CDR3: TGTGCCAGCAGCTTAGCACCAGGGGGCAACACCGGGGAGCTGTTTTTT. It codes for CASSLAPGGNTGELFF.